This T cell receptor beta chain was identified in a study of blood T cell repertoires in COVID-19. Study summary: Researchers got acute and convalescent COVID-19 samples from the United States, Italy and Spain. The cDNA or gDNA used as material had been derived from T cells, B-cell-depleted T cells, or PBMCs.

Sequencing used immunoSEQ multiplex PCR; TCRdb keeps in-frame clones, though not all of them. In the table there are approximately 90,000 clones, 80% to 90% of which are singletons. Germline V lookup: CDR1 MNHEY, CDR2 SMNVEV (reference sequence). V was shortened by 5 bases and J by 4 bases, with 14 bases between the two germline ends. The CDR3 sequence is 14 residues long. This rearrangement joins TRBV27 to TRBJ1-2; perhaps TRBD1 as D (5 bases). Sequenced input: peripheral blood. The clonotype originates from a human donor in a cohort sampled during active COVID-19. DNA for the CDR3: TGTGCCAGCAGTCCCCCCGGCAGGGCCTATGGCTACACCTTC. It codes for CASSPPGRAYGYTF.